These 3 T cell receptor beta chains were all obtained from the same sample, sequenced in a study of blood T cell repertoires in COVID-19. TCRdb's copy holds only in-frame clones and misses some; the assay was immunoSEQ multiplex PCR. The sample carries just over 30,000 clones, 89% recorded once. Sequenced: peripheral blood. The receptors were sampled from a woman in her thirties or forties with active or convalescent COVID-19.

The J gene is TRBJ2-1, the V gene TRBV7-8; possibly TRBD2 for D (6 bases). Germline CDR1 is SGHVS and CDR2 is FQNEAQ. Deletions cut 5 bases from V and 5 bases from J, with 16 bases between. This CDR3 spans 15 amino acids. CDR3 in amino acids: CASSERQGRNNEQFF. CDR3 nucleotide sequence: TGTGCCAGCAGCGAACGACAAGGGAGGAACAATGAGCAGTTCTTC.

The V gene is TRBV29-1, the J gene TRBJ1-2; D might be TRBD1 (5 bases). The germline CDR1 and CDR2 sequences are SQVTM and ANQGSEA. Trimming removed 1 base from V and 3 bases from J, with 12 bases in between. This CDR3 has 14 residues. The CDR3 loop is CSVEGAGSDYGYTF. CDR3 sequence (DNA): TGCAGCGTTGAAGGGGCAGGGTCGGACTATGGCTACACCTTC.

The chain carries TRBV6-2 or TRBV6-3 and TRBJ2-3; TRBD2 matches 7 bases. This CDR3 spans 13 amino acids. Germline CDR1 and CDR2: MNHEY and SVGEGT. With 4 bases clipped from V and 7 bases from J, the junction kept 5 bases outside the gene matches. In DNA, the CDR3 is TGTGCCAGCAGTTCCTCGGGGGGATATACGCAGTATTTT. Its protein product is CASSSSGGYTQYF.